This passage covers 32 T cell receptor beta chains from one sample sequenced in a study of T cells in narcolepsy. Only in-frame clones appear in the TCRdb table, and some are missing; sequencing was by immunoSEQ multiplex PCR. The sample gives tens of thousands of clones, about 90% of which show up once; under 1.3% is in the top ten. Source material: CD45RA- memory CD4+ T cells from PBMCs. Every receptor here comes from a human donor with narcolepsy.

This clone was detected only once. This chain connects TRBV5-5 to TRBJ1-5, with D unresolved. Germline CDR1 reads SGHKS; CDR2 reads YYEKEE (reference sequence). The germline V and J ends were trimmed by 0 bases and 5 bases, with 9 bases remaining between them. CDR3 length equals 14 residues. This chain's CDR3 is CASSLDEGYQPQHF. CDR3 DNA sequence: TGTGCCAGCAGCTTGGATGAAGGGTATCAGCCCCAGCATTTT.

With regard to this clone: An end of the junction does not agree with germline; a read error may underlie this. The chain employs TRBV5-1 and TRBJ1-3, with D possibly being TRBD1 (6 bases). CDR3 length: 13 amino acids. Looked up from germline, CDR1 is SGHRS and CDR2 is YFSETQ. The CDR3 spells CASSTGSSGTIYF. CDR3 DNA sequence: TGTGCCAGCAGCACAGGGTCAAGCGGCACCATATATTTT.

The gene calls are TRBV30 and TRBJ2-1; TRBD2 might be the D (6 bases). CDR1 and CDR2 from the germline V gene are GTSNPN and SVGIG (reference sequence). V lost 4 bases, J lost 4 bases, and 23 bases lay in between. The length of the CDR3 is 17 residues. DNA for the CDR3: TGTGCCTGGACCCCCCGGGGGTTAGCAGGGATTTACAATGAGCAGTTCTTC. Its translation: CAWTPRGLAGIYNEQFF.

Written as DNA, the CDR3 is TGCAGCGCCCGCCGGAGGGGGAGGGAGACCCAGTACTTC. Translated: CSARRRGRETQYF. The chain is built from TRBV29-1 and TRBJ2-5; D is tentatively TRBD1 or TRBD2 (6 bases each). Trimming cost V 7 bases and J 5 bases, with 17 bases left between them. The germline gives CDR1 SQVTM, CDR2 ANQGSEA. This CDR3 spans 13 amino acids.

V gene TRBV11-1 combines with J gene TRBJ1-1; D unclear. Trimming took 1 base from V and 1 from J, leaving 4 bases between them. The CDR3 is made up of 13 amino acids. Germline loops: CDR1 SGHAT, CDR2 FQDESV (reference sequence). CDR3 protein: CASSLGRNTEAFF. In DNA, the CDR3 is TGTGCCAGCAGCTTAGGGCGGAACACTGAAGCTTTCTTT.

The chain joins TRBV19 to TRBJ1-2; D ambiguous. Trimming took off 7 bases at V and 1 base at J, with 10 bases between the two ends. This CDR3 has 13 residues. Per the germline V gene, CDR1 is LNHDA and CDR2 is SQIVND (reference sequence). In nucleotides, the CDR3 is TGTGCCAGTACCCGGACGCTTAACTATGGCTACACCTTC. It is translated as CASTRTLNYGYTF. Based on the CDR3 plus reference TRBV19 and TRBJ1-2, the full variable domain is DGGITQSPKYLFRKEGQNVTLSCEQNLNHDAMYWYRQDPGQGLRLIYYSQIVNDFQKGDIAEGYSVSREKKESFPLTVTSAQKNPTAFYLCASTRTLNYGYTFGSGTRLTVV.

CDR3 protein: CASSRTGTYEQYF. As DNA, the CDR3 is TGTGCCAGCAGTAGGACTGGAACCTACGAGCAGTACTTC. This rearrangement joins TRBV6-5 to TRBJ2-7, with a weak D call TRBD2 (5 bases). The germline V gene encodes CDR1 MNHEY and CDR2 SVGAGI. The V end was cut by 5 bases, the J end by 2 bases, with 10 bases between. This CDR3 region has 13 residues.

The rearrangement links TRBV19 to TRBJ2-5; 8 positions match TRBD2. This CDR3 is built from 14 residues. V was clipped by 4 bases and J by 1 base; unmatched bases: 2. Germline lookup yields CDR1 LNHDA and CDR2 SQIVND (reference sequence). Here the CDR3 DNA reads TGTGCCAGTAGTAAAGGACTAGCCCAAGAGACCCAGTACTTC. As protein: CASSKGLAQETQYF.

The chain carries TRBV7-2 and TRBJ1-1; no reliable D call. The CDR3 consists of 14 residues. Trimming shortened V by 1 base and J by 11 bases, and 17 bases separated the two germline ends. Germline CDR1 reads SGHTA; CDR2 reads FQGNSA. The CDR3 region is CASSLGGMEMSAFF. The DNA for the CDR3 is TGTGCCAGCAGCTTAGGAGGTATGGAAATGTCGGCTTTCTTT.

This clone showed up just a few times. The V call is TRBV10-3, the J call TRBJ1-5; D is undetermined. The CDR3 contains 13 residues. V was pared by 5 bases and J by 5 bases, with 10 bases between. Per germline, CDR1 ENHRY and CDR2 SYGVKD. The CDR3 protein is CAISFNSDQPQHF. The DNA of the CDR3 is TGTGCCATCAGTTTTAACAGTGATCAGCCCCAGCATTTT.

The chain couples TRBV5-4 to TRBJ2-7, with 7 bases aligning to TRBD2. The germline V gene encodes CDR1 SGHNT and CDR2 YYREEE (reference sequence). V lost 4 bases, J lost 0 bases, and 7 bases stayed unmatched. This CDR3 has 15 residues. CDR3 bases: TGTGCCAGCAGCCGGAGGGCGGGGGACTCCTACGAGCAGTACTTC. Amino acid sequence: CASSRRAGDSYEQYF.

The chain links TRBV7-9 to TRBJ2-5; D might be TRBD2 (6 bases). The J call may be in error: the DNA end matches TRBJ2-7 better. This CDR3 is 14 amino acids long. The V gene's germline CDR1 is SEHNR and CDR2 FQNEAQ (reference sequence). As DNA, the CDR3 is TGTGCCAGCAGCTTATTGGGGGGCTCCTACGAGCAGTACTTC. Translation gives CASSLLGGSYEQYF.

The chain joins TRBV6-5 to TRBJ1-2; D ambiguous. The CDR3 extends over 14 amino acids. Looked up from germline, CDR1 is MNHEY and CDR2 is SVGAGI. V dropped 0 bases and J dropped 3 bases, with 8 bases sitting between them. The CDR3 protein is CASSYSFGDYGYTF. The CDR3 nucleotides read TGTGCCAGCAGTTACTCTTTCGGCGACTATGGCTACACCTTC.

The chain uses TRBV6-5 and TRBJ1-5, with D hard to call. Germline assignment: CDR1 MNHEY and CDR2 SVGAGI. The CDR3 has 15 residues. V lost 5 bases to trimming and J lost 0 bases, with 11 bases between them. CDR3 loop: CASSVSRYSNQPQHF. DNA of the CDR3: TGTGCCAGCAGTGTAAGTCGATATAGCAATCAGCCCCAGCATTTT.

The CDR3 DNA reads as TGTGCCAGCAGTGAAGCTTTCTTT. Protein: CASSEAFF. The rearrangement links TRBV25-1 to TRBJ1-1; D not resolved. V gave up 2 bases and J gave up 11 bases, with 0 bases separating them. This CDR3 is 8 amino acids long. Germline V gives CDR1 MGHDK, CDR2 SYGVNS. Complete variable domain (other parts from reference TRBV25-1 and TRBJ1-1): EADIYQTPRYLVIGTGKKITLECSQTMGHDKMYWYQQDPGMELHLIHYSYGVNSTEKGDLSSESTVSRIRTEHFPLTLESARPSHTSQYLCASSEAFFGQGTRLTVV.

CDR3 sequence (DNA): TGTGCCAGTAGAGTGCAGGGGGCAACCGGGGAGCTGTTTTTT. Translating it yields CASRVQGATGELFF. The V and J genes are TRBV19 and TRBJ2-2; 8 bases fit TRBD1. The J segment lost 5 bases and the V segment lost 6 bases, leaving 5 bases of the junction unmatched. The CDR3 runs to 14 residues. Germline assignment: CDR1 LNHDA and CDR2 SQIVND (reference sequence).

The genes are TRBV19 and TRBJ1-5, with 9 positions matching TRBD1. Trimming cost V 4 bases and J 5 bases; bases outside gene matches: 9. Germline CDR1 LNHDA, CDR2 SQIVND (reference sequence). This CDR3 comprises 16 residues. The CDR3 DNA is TGTGCCAGTAGTAGACCCCGGGACAGGGTATATCAGCCCCAGCATTTT. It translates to CASSRPRDRVYQPQHF. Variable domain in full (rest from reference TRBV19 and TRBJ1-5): DGGITQSPKYLFRKEGQNVTLSCEQNLNHDAMYWYRQDPGQGLRLIYYSQIVNDFQKGDIAEGYSVSREKKESFPLTVTSAQKNPTAFYLCASSRPRDRVYQPQHFGDGTRLSIL.

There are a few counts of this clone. The CDR3 sequence: CASSTLQRSGAGANVLTF. The CDR3 DNA follows: TGTGCCAGCAGTACCCTACAGAGGAGTGGTGCTGGGGCCAACGTCCTGACTTTC. This sequence joins TRBV27 and TRBJ2-6; D is undetermined. Germline V gene data show CDR1 as MNHEY and CDR2 as SMNVEV (reference sequence). The CDR3 spans 18 residues. Trimming took 5 bases from V and 2 from J, leaving 19 bases between them.

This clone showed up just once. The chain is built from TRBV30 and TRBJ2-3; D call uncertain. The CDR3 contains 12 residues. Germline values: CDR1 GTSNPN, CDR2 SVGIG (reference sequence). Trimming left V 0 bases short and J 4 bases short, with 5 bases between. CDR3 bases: TGTGCCTGGAGTGTGGGGTCAGATACGCAGTATTTT. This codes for CAWSVGSDTQYF.

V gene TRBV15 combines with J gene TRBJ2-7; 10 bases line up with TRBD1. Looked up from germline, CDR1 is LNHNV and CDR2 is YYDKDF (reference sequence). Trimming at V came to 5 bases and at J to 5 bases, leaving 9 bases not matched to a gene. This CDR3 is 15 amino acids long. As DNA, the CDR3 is TGTGCCACCAGCGAGACCGGGACAGGGGTGAACGAGCAGTACTTC. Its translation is CATSETGTGVNEQYF.

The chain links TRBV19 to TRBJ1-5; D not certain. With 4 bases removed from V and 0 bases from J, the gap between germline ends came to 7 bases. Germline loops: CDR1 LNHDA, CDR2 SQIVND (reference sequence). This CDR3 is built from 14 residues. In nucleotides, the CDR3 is TGTGCCAGTAGTAAGACAAATAGCAATCAGCCCCAGCATTTT. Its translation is CASSKTNSNQPQHF.

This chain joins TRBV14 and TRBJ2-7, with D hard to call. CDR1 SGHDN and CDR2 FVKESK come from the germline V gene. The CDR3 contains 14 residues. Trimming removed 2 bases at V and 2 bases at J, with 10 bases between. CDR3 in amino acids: CASSQMQAPYEQYF. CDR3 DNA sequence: TGTGCCAGCAGCCAAATGCAGGCCCCCTACGAGCAGTACTTC.

This chain's CDR3 is CASSQKAAYEQYF. Here the CDR3 DNA reads TGTGCCAGCTCACAGAAGGCGGCCTACGAGCAGTACTTC. The chain has TRBV18 and TRBJ2-7; no clear D. V was cut by 4 bases and J by 2 bases, with 9 bases left in between. Germline V CDR1 and CDR2: KGHSH, LQKENI. This CDR3 comprises 13 residues.

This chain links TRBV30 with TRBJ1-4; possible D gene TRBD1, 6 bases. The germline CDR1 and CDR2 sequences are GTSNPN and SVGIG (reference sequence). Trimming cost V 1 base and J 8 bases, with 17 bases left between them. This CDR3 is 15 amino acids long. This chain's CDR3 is CAWSAGQLVSEKLFF. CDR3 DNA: TGTGCCTGGAGTGCCGGACAGCTAGTGAGCGAAAAACTGTTTTTT. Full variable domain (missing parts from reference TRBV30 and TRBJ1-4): SQTIHQWPATLVQPVGSPLSLECTVEGTSNPNLYWYRQAAGRGLQLLFYSVGIGQISSEVPQNLSASRPQDRQFILSSKKLLLSDSGFYLCAWSAGQLVSEKLFFGSGTQLSVL.

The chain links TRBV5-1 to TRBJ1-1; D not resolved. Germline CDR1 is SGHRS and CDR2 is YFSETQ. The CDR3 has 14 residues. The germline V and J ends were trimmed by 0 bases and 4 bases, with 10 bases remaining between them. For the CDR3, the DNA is TGCGCCAGCAGCTTGGGTCTAACGGGCACTGAAGCTTTCTTT. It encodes CASSLGLTGTEAFF.

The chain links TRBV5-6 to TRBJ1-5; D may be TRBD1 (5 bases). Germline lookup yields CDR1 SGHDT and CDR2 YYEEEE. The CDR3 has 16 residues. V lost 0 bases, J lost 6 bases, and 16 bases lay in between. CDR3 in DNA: TGTGCCAGCAGCTTGGGGGGCAGGATAAACACTCAGCCCCAGCATTTT. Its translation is CASSLGGRINTQPQHF. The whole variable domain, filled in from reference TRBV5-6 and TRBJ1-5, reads DAGVTQSPTHLIKTRGQQVTLRCSPKSGHDTVSWYQQALGQGPQFIFQYYEEEERQRGNFPDRFSGHQFPNYSSELNVNALLLGDSALYLCASSLGGRINTQPQHFGDGTRLSIL.

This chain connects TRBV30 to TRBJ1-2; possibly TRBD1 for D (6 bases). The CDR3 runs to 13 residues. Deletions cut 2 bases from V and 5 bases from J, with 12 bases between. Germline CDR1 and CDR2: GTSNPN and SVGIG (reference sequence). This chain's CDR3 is CAWSRDRPYGYTF. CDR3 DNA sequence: TGTGCCTGGAGTAGAGACAGGCCTTATGGCTACACCTTC.

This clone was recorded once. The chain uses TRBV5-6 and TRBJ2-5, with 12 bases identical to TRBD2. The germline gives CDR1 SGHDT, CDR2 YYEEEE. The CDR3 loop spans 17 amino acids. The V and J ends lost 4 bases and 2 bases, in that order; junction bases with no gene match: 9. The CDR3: CASSTRLAGEIQETQYF. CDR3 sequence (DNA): TGTGCCAGCAGCACACGACTAGCGGGAGAGATACAAGAGACCCAGTACTTC.

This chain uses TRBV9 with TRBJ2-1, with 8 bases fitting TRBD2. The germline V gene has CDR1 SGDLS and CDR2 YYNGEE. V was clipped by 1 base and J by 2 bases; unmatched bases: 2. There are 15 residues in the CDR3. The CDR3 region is CASSVTGGPYNEQFF. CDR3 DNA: TGTGCCAGCAGCGTAACGGGAGGGCCCTACAATGAGCAGTTCTTC.

The CDR3 reads CASTPGQGAGEQYF. CDR3 DNA sequence: TGTGCCAGTACCCCAGGCCAGGGGGCGGGTGAGCAGTACTTC. This rearrangement joins TRBV19 to TRBJ2-7, with TRBD1 matching over 8 bases. The ends lost 7 bases at V and 7 bases at J; junction bases unmatched: 12. Germline V gene sequence: CDR1 LNHDA, CDR2 SQIVND (reference sequence). The CDR3 runs to 14 residues.

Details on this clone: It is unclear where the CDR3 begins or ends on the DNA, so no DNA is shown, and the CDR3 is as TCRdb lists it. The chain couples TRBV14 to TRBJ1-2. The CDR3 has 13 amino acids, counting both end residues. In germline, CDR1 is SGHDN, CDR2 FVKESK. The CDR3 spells CASSQVGGGTLFF.

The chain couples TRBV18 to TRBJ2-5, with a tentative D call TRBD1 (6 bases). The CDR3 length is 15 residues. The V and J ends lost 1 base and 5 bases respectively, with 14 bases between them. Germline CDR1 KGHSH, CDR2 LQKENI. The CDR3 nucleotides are TGTGCCAGCTCACCACGAACTGGGACATTGGAGACCCAGTACTTC. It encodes CASSPRTGTLETQYF.